The 17 T cell receptor beta chains in this list originate from one sample, sequenced in a study of cytomegalovirus exposure and HLA in healthy donors. The PCR was carried out with 60 Vbeta primers and 13 Jbeta primers. The protocol was immunoSEQ multiplex PCR, while the TCRdb copy is restricted to in-frame clones and leaves out a portion. The sample lists some 140,000 clones; approximately 70% were seen once. The sample consisted of PBMCs. Source of these receptors: a human donor in good health.

The chain uses TRBV28 and TRBJ1-5, with D possibly matching TRBD1 (6 bases). Trimming removed 5 bases from V and 4 bases from J, with 12 bases in between. Germline V gene data show CDR1 as MDHEN and CDR2 as SYDVKM. The CDR3 is 14 amino acids. CDR3 sequence: CASSTTGWNQPQHF. CDR3 DNA sequence: TGTGCCAGCAGTACAACAGGGTGGAATCAGCCCCAGCATTTT.

As regards this clone: Other DNA sequences in this sample translate to the same CDR3. This sequence joins TRBV7-9 and TRBJ1-5, with TRBD1 matching 7 bases. The CDR3 covers 14 residues. Unmatched junction bases numbered 3, after V lost 5 bases and J lost 2 bases. Germline V CDR1 and CDR2: SEHNR, FQNEAQ (reference sequence). The CDR3 DNA sequence: TGTGCCAGCAGCCTCGGACAGGGCAATCAGCCCCAGCATTTT. Its translation: CASSLGQGNQPQHF. Full variable domain (missing parts from reference TRBV7-9 and TRBJ1-5): DTGVSQNPRHKITKRGQNVTFRCDPISEHNRLYWYRQTLGQGPEFLTYFQNEAQLEKSRLLSDRFSAERPKGSFSTLEIQRTEQGDSAMYLCASSLGQGNQPQHFGDGTRLSIL.

This clone was seen more than once but under ten times. The rearrangement links TRBV12-5 to TRBJ1-4; maybe TRBD1 (5 bases). CDR3 length equals 17 residues. The V end lost 9 bases, the J end lost 3 bases, and 23 bases lay between the germline ends. Germline V CDR1 and CDR2: LGHNT, FRNRAP. CDR3 coding DNA: TGTGCTAGCGCCGAGGTGACCGGGGGAGTGGCTAATGAAAAACTGTTTTTT. This gives the protein CASAEVTGGVANEKLFF.

The chain is built from TRBV27 and TRBJ1-2; maybe TRBD1 (6 bases). The germline gives CDR1 MNHEY, CDR2 SMNVEV (reference sequence). With 2 bases removed from V and 8 bases from J, the gap between germline ends came to 12 bases. The CDR3 sequence is 13 residues long. The CDR3 loop reads CASSLAGARGYTF. As DNA, the CDR3 is TGTGCCAGCAGTTTAGCGGGGGCGCGGGGCTACACCTTC.

The chain carries TRBV11-2 and TRBJ2-7, with 7 positions matching TRBD1. V was pared by 3 bases and J by 2 bases, with 4 bases of the junction left unmatched. The CDR3 length is 14 residues. Per germline, CDR1 SGHAT and CDR2 FQNNGV. The CDR3 bases are TGTGCCAGCAGCTTGGGACAGTTAGCCTACGAGCAGTACTTC. Residues: CASSLGQLAYEQYF.

This chain uses TRBV21-1 with TRBJ1-5; the table's D call, TRBD1, has no DNA check behind it. TRBV21-1 is recorded as a pseudogene. This CDR3 comprises 15 residues. CDR3 nucleotides: TGTGCCAGCAGTCACCAGGGGTACAGCAATCAGCCCCAGCATTTT. Translated: CASSHQGYSNQPQHF.

Comment on this clone: The conserved phenylalanine or tryptophan normally closing the CDR3 is absent here, so this likely arose from a read error. The V and J genes are TRBV28 and TRBJ2-7; TRBD1 matches at 11 bases. This CDR3 is 15 amino acids long. Per the germline V gene, CDR1 is MDHEN and CDR2 is SYDVKM. The V and J ends lost 4 bases and 4 bases, in that order; junction bases with no gene match: 6. The CDR3 bases are TGTGCCAGCAGTTCTTCCGGGACAGGGGGTTACGAGCAGTACCTC. It yields the protein CASSSSGTGGYEQYL.

The J gene is TRBJ1-1, the V gene TRBV27; 7 bases are a match to TRBD1. The CDR3 contains 13 residues. J lost 4 bases, V lost 2 bases, and 1 base had no gene match. The germline V gene encodes CDR1 MNHEY and CDR2 SMNVEV (reference sequence). The CDR3 reads CASSLTGVTEAFF. CDR3 sequence (DNA): TGTGCCAGCAGTTTAACAGGGGTCACTGAAGCTTTCTTT.

V and J are TRBV28 and TRBJ1-2; 10 nucleotides agree with TRBD1. The CDR3 is 15 amino acids. With 4 bases clipped from V and 4 bases from J, the junction kept 6 bases outside the gene matches. Germline CDR1 is MDHEN and CDR2 is SYDVKM. The CDR3: CASSSQTGGSYGYTF. In DNA form, the CDR3 reads TGTGCCAGCAGTTCTCAGACAGGGGGCTCCTATGGCTACACCTTC.

The chain recombines TRBV7-9 with TRBJ2-3, with 9 bases aligning to TRBD1. The CDR3 loop spans 16 amino acids. Unmatched junction bases numbered 3, after V lost 0 bases and J lost 2 bases. Germline assignment: CDR1 SEHNR and CDR2 FQNEAQ (reference sequence). As DNA, the CDR3 is TGTGCCAGCAGCTTAGCACAGGGGGCGGTCACAGATACGCAGTATTTT. Amino acid sequence: CASSLAQGAVTDTQYF.

This clone was seen a few times. The chain carries TRBV29-1 and TRBJ2-7; 10 bases are shared with TRBD2. The germline V gene encodes CDR1 SQVTM and CDR2 ANQGSEA. V dropped 1 base and J dropped 4; count of bases not matched to a gene: 7. The CDR3 extends over 15 amino acids. CDR3 protein: CSVEGVSGRAYEQYF. CDR3 bases: TGCAGCGTTGAAGGGGTAAGCGGGAGGGCGTACGAGCAGTACTTC.

This chain links TRBV5-1 with TRBJ2-5; 7 nucleotides match TRBD1. The J call is in doubt because the DNA end fits TRBJ2-7 better. The CDR3 contains 16 residues. The germline gives CDR1 SGHRS, CDR2 YFSETQ. The CDR3 protein is CASSLVEGQSPYEQYF. In DNA form, the CDR3 reads TGCGCCAGCAGCTTGGTAGAGGGACAGTCCCCCTACGAGCAGTACTTC.

The genes are TRBV4-1 and TRBJ1-1, with D maybe TRBD1 (5 bases). V was clipped by 0 bases and J by 5 bases, with 13 bases between them. The CDR3 is 15 amino acids. The germline CDR1 and CDR2 sequences are MGHRA and YSYEKL. Here the CDR3 reads CASSQEPEQVTEAFF. In DNA, the CDR3 is TGCGCCAGCAGCCAAGAACCTGAACAGGTGACTGAAGCTTTCTTT.

The V and J genes are TRBV11-2 and TRBJ2-7, with 9 bases lining up with TRBD2. This CDR3 has 16 amino acids. Germline V CDR1 and CDR2: SGHAT, FQNNGV. With 0 bases clipped from V and 2 bases from J, the junction kept 5 bases outside the gene matches. CDR3 in amino acids: CASSLDLASGAYEQYF. The CDR3 coding sequence is TGTGCCAGCAGCTTAGATCTGGCTAGCGGGGCCTACGAGCAGTACTTC.

The chain links TRBV7-6 to TRBJ1-3, with D perhaps TRBD1 (5 bases). This CDR3 has 15 residues. Germline CDR1 SGHVS, CDR2 FNYEAQ. Deletions cut 0 bases from V and 4 bases from J, with 10 bases between. The CDR3 DNA sequence: TGTGCCAGCAGCTTAGCGGCAGGGTCAGGAAACACCATATATTTT. Amino acids: CASSLAAGSGNTIYF. Looking up the rest from reference TRBV7-6 and TRBJ1-3 gives the full variable domain: GAGVSQSPRYKVTKRGQDVALRCDPISGHVSLYWYRQALGQGPEFLTYFNYEAQQDKSGLPNDRFSAERPEGSISTLTIQRTEQRDSAMYRCASSLAAGSGNTIYFGEGSWLTVV.

The J gene is TRBJ2-3, the V gene TRBV18, with 7 bases lining up with TRBD1. This CDR3 is 14 amino acids long. The V gene end was trimmed by 3 bases and the J gene end by 1 base; junction bases not matched to a gene: 1. Per the germline V gene, CDR1 is KGHSH and CDR2 is LQKENI. CDR3 nucleotide sequence: TGTGCCAGCTCACCTGACAGGGGCACAGATACGCAGTATTTT. It is translated as CASSPDRGTDTQYF.

The chain uses TRBV29-1 and TRBJ2-7; 9 bases are a match to TRBD2. CDR3 size: 14 residues. The germline V gene encodes CDR1 SQVTM and CDR2 ANQGSEA. V lost 0 bases, J lost 5 bases, and 5 bases stayed unmatched. CDR3 coding DNA: TGCAGCGTTGAAGATGGGCTAGCGGGAAACGAGCAGTACTTC. This encodes CSVEDGLAGNEQYF.